The clone carrying this T cell receptor (beta chain) was counted between two and nine times. No antigen is known for it. This sample is part of a study of beta chain features in type 1 diabetes. Study-level findings and limits: PCR might show a preference for shorter templates, equally across patients and controls. Shorter TCRB CDR3s, moderately but significantly so, marked every one of the four CD4+ subsets in Type 1 diabetes patients.

Since all of the isolated RNA was reverse transcribed, expressed TCRB transcripts were what got sequenced. The table came from immunoSEQ multiplex PCR; TCRdb's copy has only in-frame clones and leaves some out. The sample consists of around 650,000 clones, roughly an eighth of them appearing once. Per germline, CDR1 LGHNA and CDR2 YSLEER. V lost 2 bases and J lost 9, with 14 bases in between. The CDR3 length is 14 residues. The sample comprised naive CD4+ T cells from blood. The chain recombines TRBV4-3 with TRBJ2-1; D ambiguous. The sequence derives from a man aged 25-40 years with type 1 diabetes. CDR3 region: CASSQISGNGEQFF. CDR3 sequence (DNA): TGCGCCAGCAGCCAAATCTCGGGTAATGGTGAGCAGTTCTTC.